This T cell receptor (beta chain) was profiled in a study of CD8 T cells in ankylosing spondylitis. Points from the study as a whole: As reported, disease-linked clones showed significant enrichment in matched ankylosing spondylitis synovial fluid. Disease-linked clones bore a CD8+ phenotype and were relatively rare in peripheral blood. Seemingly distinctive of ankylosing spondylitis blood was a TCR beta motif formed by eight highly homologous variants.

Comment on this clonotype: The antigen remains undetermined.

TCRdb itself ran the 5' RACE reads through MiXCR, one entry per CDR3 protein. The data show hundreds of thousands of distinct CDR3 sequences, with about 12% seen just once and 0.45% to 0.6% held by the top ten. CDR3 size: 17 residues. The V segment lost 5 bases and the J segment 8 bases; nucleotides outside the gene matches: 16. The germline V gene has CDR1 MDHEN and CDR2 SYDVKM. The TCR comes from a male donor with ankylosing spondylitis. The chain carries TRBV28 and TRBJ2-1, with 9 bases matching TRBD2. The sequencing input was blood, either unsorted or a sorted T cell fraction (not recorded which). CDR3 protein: CASSATRRGTSFHEQFF. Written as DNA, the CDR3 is TGTGCCAGCAGTGCAACGCGCAGGGGGACTAGCTTCCATGAGCAGTTCTTC.